This T cell receptor beta chain comes out of a study of T-cell memory formation after mild COVID-19. Regarding the study as a whole: Mostly located in CM and EM were contracting CD4+ clones, with contracting CD8+ clones located in EMRA.

This clonotype was counted only a few times. Antigen: not known. This CDR3 is built from 15 residues. CDR1 and CDR2 (germline): SEHNR, FQNEAQ (reference sequence). The V gene lost 5 bases and the J gene lost 6 bases, with 17 bases spanning the gap. TCRdb re-called the 5' RACE reads with MiXCR, one entry per CDR3 protein. The repertoire holds roughly 350,000 distinct CDR3 sequences, with 25% to 30% as singletons. The origin of this receptor is an adult woman who had mild COVID-19 (a few samples of this study predate the infection). Cell type and time point are not known. Sequenced material: PBMCs or a T cell subset sorted from them (not recorded which). The chain joins TRBV7-9 to TRBJ2-4; TRBD2 is a possible D gene (5 bases). The CDR3 DNA is TGTGCCAGCAGCCCACGAGGGATGCTGAGAAACATTCAGTACTTC. It encodes CASSPRGMLRNIQYF.